These T cell receptor beta chains were read from a single sample in a study of shared T cell receptors in the human thymus. Sequencing used immunoSEQ multiplex PCR; TCRdb keeps in-frame clones, though not all of them. The sample holds 500,000 to 850,000 clones, around 87% seen once. These data were likewise used in another study, on human thymus T cells.

The sequenced sample was thymocytes. These receptors all come from a boy under three years old with a congenital heart defect. Each CDR3 is given without its conserved first and last residue. The D gene is left open where the match is weak. Some rows have no size entry. The others give once, few or many, or a class for an expanded clone.

v_gene	abundance	d_gene	CDR3aa
TRBV6-1	-	-	ASGGTSNQPQH
TRBV5-1	-	TRBD1	ASSLGQGLNEKLF
TRBV4-2	-	-	ASSLNTGPEVLH
TRBV29-1	-	TRBD1	SVDGQGADGYT
TRBV4-2	once	TRBD2	ASSQDTTSDDEQF
TRBV7-2	-	-	ASSLRPGQGTEAF
TRBV5-6	-	-	ASSFGETQY
TRBV29-1	-	-	SVELWHTYNEQF
TRBV18	few	-	ASSPGGAGANVLT
TRBV5-6	-	TRBD2	ASSLTSGTHEQY
TRBV10-3	-	TRBD1	ATNRGLQEKLF
TRBV5-6	-	-	ASSSSTDTQY
TRBV10-3	-	-	AISAHSGVRGSETQY
TRBV5-1	-	TRBD1	ASSLGGGRGQRDNYGYT
TRBV7-9	-	-	ASSSPGGGDAGVHYGYT